This TCR beta chain was retrieved from a study of spatial heterogeneity in lung cancer. Each CDR3 protein gets one entry after TCRdb re-called the 5' RACE reads with MiXCR. The sample consists of some 8,900 distinct CDR3 sequences, 4% to 5% of them appearing once. Deletions cut 5 bases from V and 6 bases from J, with 16 bases between. The length of the CDR3 is 13 residues. Looked up from germline, CDR1 is SQVTM and CDR2 is ANQGSEA. In this sample, this clonotype is medium-sized. In a library made to pick up alpha chains, this beta chain is a stray read with a size that means little. The time point is: sample taken at primary tumor resection. The study sequenced unsorted whole RNA from tumor, nontumor lung or frozen PBMC.

The chain couples TRBV29-1 to TRBJ1-1, with unresolved D. The receptor's source is a male donor with early-stage non-small cell lung cancer. This material consisted of PBMCs, taken at surgery. CDR3 sequence reads: CSVPRPPDAEAFF. Written as DNA, the CDR3 is TGCAGCGTTCCCAGACCTCCGGACGCTGAAGCTTTCTTT.